This TCR beta chain comes out of a study of blood T cell repertoires in COVID-19 (dated by TCRdb to 2018 to 2020). Context from the whole study: Collaborator samples came from the United States, Italy and Spain and covered acute and convalescent phases of COVID-19. The prospective study material was composed of cDNA or gDNA derived from T cells, B-cell-depleted T cells, or PBMCs. The dataset comprised deeply sampled blood TCRbeta repertoires from subjects exposed to, actively infected with, or recovered from COVID-19. The repertoires were made available in a free public database intended to serve as a resource for research on the immune response to SARS-CoV-2. Samples came from the ongoing ImmuneRACE study (first 160 participants) plus 1,254 subjects from 6 global collaborators. A de-identified subject ID, COVID-19 status, age in years and sex were almost always included in the sample metadata. HLA class I and class II types, where available, came from metadata supplied by the sample provider rather than from assay-based typing.

Measured from the cysteine to the phenylalanine, the CDR3 is 14 residues long. Just the 42-base CDR3 DNA is kept, in frame starting at base 1. V ends up 6 bases short and J 3 bases short, with an unmatched junction base count of 8. CDR1 LGHNA and CDR2 YSLEER are derived from the germline V gene. TCRbeta CDR3 regions were amplified from genomic DNA by means of the immunoSEQ Assay, a bias-controlled multiplex PCR. As for the original processing: Within the assay, amplification of reference gene primers was used to estimate how many nucleated cells each sample contained. Sequence reads were collapsed and filtered to measure the absolute abundance of every unique TCRbeta CDR3 rearrangement. For each sample, productive Simpson clonality was calculated as the square root of Simpson's diversity index across productive rearrangements. Imported from immuneACCESS, the table was reduced by TCRdb to in-frame sequences with V and J called. These copies leave out some clones; in studies compared against another copy, an unresolved V gene accounts for under half, and the cause of the remainder is not known. The V and J calls and clone size come from that table; D and trimming were worked out from the DNA. The sample table records about 370,000 clones; 80% to 90% of these occur just once. 8.5% to 12% of the sample rests with the top ten.

At one collaborating source in Seattle, patients were enrolled during active infection and were followed longitudinally through the course of disease. Each collaborating institution followed its own protocols to collect whole blood in K2EDTA tubes. For TCRbeta analysis, collaborators shipped samples as frozen whole blood, isolated PBMCs, or DNA extracted from either of those sample types. What the work shows at the level of the full study, not this receptor alone: The quantity of clinical and demographic metadata differed by source and by participant and was supplied without curation.

Comments on this clone: No antigen is known for it. No clone much larger than this one lies a single base away; base qualities are absent.

The sample consisted of peripheral blood. The V gene is TRBV4-3 and the J gene is TRBJ2-7; TRBD2 agrees with 7 junctional bases. The clonotype originates from a woman aged 25 to 39 with COVID-19, enrolled during active disease. This receptor carries the CDR3 CASSPSGNNYEQYF. The DNA sequence follows: TGCGCCAGCAGTCCTAGCGGAAACAACTACGAGCAGTACTTC.